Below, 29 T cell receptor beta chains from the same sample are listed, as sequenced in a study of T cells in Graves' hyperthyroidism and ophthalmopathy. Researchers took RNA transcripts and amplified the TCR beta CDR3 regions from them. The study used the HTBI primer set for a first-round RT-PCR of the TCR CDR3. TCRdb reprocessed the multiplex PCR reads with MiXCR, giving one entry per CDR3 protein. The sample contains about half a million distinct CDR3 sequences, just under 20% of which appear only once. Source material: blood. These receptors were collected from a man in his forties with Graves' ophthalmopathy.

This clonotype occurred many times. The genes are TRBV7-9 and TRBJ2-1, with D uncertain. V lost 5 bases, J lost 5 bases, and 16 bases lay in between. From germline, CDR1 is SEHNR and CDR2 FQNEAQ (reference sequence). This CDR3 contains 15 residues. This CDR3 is CASSPQALGNNEQFF. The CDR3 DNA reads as TGTGCCAGCAGCCCGCAGGCCCTTGGGAACAATGAGCAGTTCTTC. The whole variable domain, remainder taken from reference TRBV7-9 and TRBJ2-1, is DTGVSQNPRHKITKRGQNVTFRCDPISEHNRLYWYRQTLGQGPEFLTYFQNEAQLEKSRLLSDRFSAERPKGSFSTLEIQRTEQGDSAMYLCASSPQALGNNEQFFGPGTRLTVL.

CDR3 coding DNA: TGTGCCAGCAGTTTTTTACTAGGGGAGACCCAGTACTTC. This encodes CASSFLLGETQYF. The V call is TRBV12-3 or TRBV12-4, the J call TRBJ2-5; weak D call: TRBD2 (5 bases). The CDR3 contains 13 residues. V was cut by 3 bases and J by 5 bases, with 10 bases left in between.

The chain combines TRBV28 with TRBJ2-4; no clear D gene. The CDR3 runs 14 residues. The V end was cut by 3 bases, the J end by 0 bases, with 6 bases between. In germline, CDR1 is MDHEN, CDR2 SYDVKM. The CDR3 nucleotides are TGTGCCAGCAGTTTTGGTCTAGCCAAAAACATTCAGTACTTC. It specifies CASSFGLAKNIQYF.

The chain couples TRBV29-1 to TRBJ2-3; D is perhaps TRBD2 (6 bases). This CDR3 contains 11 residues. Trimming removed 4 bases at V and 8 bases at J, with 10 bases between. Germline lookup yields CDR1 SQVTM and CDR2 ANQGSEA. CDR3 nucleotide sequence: TGCAGCGTTGTGGAGGGAGGTACGCAGTATTTT. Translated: CSVVEGGTQYF.

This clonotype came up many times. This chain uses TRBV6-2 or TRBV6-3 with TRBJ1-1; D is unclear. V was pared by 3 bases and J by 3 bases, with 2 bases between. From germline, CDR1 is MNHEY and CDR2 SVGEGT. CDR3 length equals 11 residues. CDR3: CASSYDTEAFF. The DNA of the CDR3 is TGTGCCAGCAGTTATGACACTGAAGCTTTCTTT.

CDR3 protein: CASSATGYQETQYF. In DNA, the CDR3 is TGTGCCAGCAGCGCAACAGGGTACCAAGAGACCCAGTACTTC. The chain joins TRBV2 to TRBJ2-5; D is perhaps TRBD1 (6 bases). V gave up 6 bases and J gave up 0 bases, with 11 bases separating them. The germline CDR1 and CDR2 sequences are SNHLY and FYNNEI. This CDR3 comprises 14 residues. The full variable domain, in which reference TRBV2 and TRBJ2-5 provide the parts outside the CDR3, is EPEVTQTPSHQVTQMGQEVILRCVPISNHLYFYWYRQILGQKVEFLVSFYNNEISEKSEIFDDQFSVERPDGSNFTLKIRSTKLEDSAMYFCASSATGYQETQYFGPGTRLLVL.

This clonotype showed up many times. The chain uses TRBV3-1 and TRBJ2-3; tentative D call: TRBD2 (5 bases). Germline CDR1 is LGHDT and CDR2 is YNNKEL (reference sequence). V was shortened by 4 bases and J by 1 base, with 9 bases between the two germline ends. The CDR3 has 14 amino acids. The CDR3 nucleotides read TGTGCCAGCAGCCCGAATAGCGGCACAGATACGCAGTATTTT. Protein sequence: CASSPNSGTDTQYF.

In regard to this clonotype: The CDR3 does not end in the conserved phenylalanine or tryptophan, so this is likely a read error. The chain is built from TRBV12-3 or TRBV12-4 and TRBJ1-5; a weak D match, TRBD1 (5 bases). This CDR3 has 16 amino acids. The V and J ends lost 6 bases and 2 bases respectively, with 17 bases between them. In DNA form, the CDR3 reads TGTGCCAGCAGGGGGGAGCGGGGCCTAGGCAATCAGCCCCAGCATCTT. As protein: CASRGERGLGNQPQHL.

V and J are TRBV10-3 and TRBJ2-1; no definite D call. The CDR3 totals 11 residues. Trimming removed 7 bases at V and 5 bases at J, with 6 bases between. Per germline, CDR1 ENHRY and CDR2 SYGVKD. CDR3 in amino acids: CAINVDNEQFF. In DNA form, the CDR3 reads TGTGCCATCAACGTAGACAATGAGCAGTTCTTC.

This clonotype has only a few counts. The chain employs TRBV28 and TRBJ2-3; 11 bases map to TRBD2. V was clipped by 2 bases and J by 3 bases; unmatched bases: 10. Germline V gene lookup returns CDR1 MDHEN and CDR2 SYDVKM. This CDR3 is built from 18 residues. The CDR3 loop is CASSLIFTSGSRTDTQYF. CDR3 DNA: TGTGCCAGCAGTTTAATCTTTACTAGCGGGAGTAGGACAGATACGCAGTATTTT.

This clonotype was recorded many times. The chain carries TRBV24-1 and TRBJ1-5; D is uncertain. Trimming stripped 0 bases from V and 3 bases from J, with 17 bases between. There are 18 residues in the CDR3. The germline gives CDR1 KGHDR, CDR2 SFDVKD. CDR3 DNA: TGTGCCACCAGTGATTTGGATTGGAGCCGACCCTTCAATCAGCCCCAGCATTTT. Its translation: CATSDLDWSRPFNQPQHF.

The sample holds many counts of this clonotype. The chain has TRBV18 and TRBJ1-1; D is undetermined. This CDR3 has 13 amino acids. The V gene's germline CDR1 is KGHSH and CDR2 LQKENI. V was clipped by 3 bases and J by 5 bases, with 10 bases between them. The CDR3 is CASSPTSRTEAFF. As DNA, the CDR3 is TGTGCCAGCTCACCCACAAGCCGGACTGAAGCTTTCTTT.

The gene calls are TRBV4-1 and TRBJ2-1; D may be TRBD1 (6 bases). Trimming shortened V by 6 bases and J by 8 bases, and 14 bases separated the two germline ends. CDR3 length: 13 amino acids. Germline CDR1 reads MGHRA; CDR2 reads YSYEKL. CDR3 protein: CASRDSSGDEQFF. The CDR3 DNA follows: TGCGCCAGCAGGGACAGTTCTGGGGATGAGCAGTTCTTC.

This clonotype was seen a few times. The CDR3 DNA follows: TGCAGTGCCGGACTAGCGGGAGCACGGGCCACCGGGGAGCTGTTTTTT. Amino acids: CSAGLAGARATGELFF. The chain combines TRBV20-1 with TRBJ2-2; 13 bases are a match to TRBD2. Per the germline V gene, CDR1 is DFQATT and CDR2 is SNEGSKA (reference sequence). This CDR3 has 16 residues. With 6 bases clipped from V and 4 bases from J, the junction kept 8 bases outside the gene matches.

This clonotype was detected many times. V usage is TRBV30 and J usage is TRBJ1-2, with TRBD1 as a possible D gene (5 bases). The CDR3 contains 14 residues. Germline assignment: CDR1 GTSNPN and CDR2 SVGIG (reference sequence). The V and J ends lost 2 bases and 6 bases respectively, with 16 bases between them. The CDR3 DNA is TGTGCCTGGAGTCCATGGGACGGCGTCCATGGCTACACCTTC. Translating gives CAWSPWDGVHGYTF.

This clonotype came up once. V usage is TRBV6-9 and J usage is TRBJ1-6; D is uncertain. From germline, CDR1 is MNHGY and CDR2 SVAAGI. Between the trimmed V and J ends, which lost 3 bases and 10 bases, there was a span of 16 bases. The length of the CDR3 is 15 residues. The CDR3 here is CASSYGQLRQSPLHF. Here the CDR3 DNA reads TGTGCCAGCAGTTACGGGCAGCTGCGGCAGTCACCCCTCCACTTT.

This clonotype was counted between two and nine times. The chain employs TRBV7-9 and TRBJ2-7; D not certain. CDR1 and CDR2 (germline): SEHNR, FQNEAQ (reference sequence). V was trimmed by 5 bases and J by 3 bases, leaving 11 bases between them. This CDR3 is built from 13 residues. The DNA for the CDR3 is TGTGCCAGCAGCCGCGCACCACTCTACGAGCAGTACTTC. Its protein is CASSRAPLYEQYF.

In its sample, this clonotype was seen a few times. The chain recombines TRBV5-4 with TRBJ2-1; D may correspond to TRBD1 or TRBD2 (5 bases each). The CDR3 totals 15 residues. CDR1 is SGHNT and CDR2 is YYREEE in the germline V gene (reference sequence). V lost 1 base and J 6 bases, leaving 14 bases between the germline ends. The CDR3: CASSLTPGTFNEQFF. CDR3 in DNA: TGTGCCAGCAGCTTGACTCCCGGGACCTTCAATGAGCAGTTCTTC. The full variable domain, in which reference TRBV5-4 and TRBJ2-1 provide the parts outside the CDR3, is ETGVTQSPTHLIKTRGQQVTLRCSSQSGHNTVSWYQQALGQGPQFIFQYYREEENGRGNFPPRFSGLQFPNYSSELNVNALELDDSALYLCASSLTPGTFNEQFFGPGTRLTVL.

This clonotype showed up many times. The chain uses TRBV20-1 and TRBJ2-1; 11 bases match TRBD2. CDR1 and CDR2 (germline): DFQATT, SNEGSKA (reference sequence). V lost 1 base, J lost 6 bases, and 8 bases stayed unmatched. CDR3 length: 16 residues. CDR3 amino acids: CSARGLGTSGFNEQFF. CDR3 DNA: TGCAGTGCTAGAGGCCTGGGGACTAGCGGCTTCAATGAGCAGTTCTTC.

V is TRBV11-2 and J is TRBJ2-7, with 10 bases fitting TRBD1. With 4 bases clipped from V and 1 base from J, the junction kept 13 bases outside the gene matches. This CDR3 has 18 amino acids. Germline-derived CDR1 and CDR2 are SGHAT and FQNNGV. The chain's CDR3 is CASSSLGEGTGVSYEQYF. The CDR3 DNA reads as TGTGCCAGCAGCTCTCTTGGGGAGGGGACAGGGGTGTCCTACGAGCAGTACTTC.

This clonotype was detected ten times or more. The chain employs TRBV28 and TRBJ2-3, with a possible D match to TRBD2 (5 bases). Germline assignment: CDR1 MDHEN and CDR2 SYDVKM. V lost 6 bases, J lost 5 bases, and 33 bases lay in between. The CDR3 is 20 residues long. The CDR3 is CASSSKILRDFPKDLDTQYF. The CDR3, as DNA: TGTGCCAGCAGCTCCAAAATCCTTAGGGATTTCCCAAAGGACTTAGATACGCAGTATTTT. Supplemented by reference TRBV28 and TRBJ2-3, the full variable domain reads DVKVTQSSRYLVKRTGEKVFLECVQDMDHENMFWYRQDPGLGLRLIYFSYDVKMKEKGDIPEGYSVSREKKERFSLILESASTNQTSMYLCASSSKILRDFPKDLDTQYFGPGTRLTVL.

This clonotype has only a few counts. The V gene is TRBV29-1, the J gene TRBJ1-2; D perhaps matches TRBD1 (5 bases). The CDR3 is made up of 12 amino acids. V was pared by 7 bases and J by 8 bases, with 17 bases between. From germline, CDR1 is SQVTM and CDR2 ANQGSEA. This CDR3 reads CSAKVRVGGYTF. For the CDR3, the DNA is TGCAGCGCCAAGGTCAGGGTGGGGGGCTACACCTTC.

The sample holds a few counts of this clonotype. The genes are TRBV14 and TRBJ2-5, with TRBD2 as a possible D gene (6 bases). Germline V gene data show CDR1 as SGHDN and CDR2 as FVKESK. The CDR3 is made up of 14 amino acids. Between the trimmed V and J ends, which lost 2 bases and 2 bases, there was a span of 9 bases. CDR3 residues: CASSQTRGQETQYF. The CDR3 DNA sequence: TGTGCCAGCAGCCAAACTCGGGGGCAAGAGACCCAGTACTTC.

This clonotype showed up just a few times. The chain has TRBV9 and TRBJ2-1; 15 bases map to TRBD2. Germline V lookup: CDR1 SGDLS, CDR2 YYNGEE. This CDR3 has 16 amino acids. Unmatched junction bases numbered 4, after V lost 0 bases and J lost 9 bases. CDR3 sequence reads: CASSVGTSGRDSEQFF. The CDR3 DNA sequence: TGTGCCAGCAGCGTAGGGACTAGCGGGAGGGACAGTGAGCAGTTCTTC.

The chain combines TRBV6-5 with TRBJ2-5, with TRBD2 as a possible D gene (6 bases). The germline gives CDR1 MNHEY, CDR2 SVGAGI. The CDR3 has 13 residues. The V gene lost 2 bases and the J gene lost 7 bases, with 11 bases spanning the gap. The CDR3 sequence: CASSYALGGTQYF. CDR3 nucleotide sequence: TGTGCCAGCAGTTACGCCCTCGGGGGGACCCAGTACTTC.

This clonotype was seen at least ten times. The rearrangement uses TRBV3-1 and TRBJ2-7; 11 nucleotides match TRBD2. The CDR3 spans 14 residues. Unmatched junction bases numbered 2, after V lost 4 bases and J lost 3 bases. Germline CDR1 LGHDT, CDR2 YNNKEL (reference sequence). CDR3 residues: CASSPSGGHYEQYF. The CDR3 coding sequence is TGTGCCAGCAGCCCTAGCGGGGGGCACTACGAGCAGTACTTC.

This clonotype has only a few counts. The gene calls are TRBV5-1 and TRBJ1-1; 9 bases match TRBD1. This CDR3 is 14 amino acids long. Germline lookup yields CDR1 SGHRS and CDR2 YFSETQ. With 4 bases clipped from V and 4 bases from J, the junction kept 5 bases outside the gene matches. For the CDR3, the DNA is TGCGCCAGCAGCCTCAGGACAGGGGCCACTGAAGCTTTCTTT. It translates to CASSLRTGATEAFF. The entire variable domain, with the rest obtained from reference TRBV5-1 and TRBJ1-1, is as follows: KAGVTQTPRYLIKTRGQQVTLSCSPISGHRSVSWYQQTPGQGLQFLFEYFSETQRNKGNFPGRFSGRQFSNSRSEMNVSTLELGDSALYLCASSLRTGATEAFFGQGTRLTVV.

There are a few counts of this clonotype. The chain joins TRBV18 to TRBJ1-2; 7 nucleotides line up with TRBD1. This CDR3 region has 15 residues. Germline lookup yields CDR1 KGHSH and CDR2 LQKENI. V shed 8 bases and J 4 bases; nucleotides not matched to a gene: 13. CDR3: CASSQDRERVYGYTF. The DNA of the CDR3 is TGTGCCAGCAGCCAAGACAGGGAGCGGGTCTATGGCTACACCTTC. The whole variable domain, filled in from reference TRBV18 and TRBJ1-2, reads NAGVMQNPRHLVRRRGQEARLRCSPMKGHSHVYWYRQLPEEGLKFMVYLQKENIIDESGMPKERFSAEFPKEGPSILRIQQVVRGDSAAYFCASSQDRERVYGYTFGSGTRLTVV.

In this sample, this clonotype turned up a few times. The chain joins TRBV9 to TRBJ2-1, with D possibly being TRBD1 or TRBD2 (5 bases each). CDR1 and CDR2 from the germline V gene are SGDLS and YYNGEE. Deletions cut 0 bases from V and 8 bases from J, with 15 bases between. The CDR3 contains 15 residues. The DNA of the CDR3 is TGTGCCAGCAGCGTAGGAACCCTGGTGGGGGATGAGCAGTTCTTC. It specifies CASSVGTLVGDEQFF.